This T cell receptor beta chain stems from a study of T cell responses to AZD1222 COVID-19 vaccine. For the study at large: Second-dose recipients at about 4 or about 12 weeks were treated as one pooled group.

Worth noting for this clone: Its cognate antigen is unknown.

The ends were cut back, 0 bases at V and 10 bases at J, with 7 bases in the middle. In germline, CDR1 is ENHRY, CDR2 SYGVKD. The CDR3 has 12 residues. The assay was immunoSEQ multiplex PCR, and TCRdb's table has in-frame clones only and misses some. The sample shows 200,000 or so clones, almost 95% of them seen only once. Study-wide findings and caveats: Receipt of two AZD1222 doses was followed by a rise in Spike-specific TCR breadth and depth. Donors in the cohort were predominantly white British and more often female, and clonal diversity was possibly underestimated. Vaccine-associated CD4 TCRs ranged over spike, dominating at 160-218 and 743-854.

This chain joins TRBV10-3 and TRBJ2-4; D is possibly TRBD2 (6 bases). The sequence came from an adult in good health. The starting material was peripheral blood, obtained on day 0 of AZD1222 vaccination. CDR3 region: CAISESEGIQYF. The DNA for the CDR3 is TGTGCCATCAGTGAGTCGGAGGGGATTCAGTACTTC.